The 27 T cell receptor beta chains reported below all come from one sample, sequenced in a study of cytomegalovirus exposure and HLA in healthy donors. Primers included in the PCR were 60 Vbeta and 13 Jbeta primers. Produced via immunoSEQ multiplex PCR; TCRdb's table is partial and in-frame only. The table lists 100,000 to 150,000 clones, approximately 77% of them singletons. The sample was PBMCs. The receptors originated from a woman in her sixties in good health and CMV-seronegative.

A few counts support this clone. The chain carries TRBV10-1 and TRBJ1-1, with D unresolved. V was clipped by 3 bases and J by 5 bases, with 7 bases between them. Germline V lookup: CDR1 WNHNN, CDR2 SYGVQD (reference sequence). The CDR3 extends over 12 amino acids. The CDR3 sequence is CASSESGTEAFF. CDR3 DNA sequence: TGCGCCAGCAGTGAATCCGGGACTGAAGCTTTCTTT.

This chain uses TRBV29-1 with TRBJ2-1, with 10 bases aligning to TRBD1. The CDR3 is 15 residues long. V lost 2 bases and J lost 2; bases outside the gene matches: 3. CDR1 and CDR2 (germline): SQVTM, ANQGSEA. The chain's CDR3 is CSVEIGTGAYNEQFF. In DNA form, the CDR3 reads TGCAGCGTTGAAATAGGGACAGGGGCCTACAATGAGCAGTTCTTC.

The V and J genes are TRBV15 and TRBJ1-1, with D possibly being TRBD1 (6 bases). The germline gives CDR1 LNHNV, CDR2 YYDKDF (reference sequence). Trimming removed 1 base from V and 5 bases from J, with 14 bases in between. CDR3 length: 15 amino acids. The chain's CDR3 is CATSRGARGGTEAFF. The CDR3 coding sequence is TGTGCCACCAGCAGAGGGGCAAGGGGGGGGACTGAAGCTTTCTTT.

The chain combines TRBV10-3 with TRBJ1-5, with D possibly TRBD1 on 6 matching bases. The germline V gene has CDR1 ENHRY and CDR2 SYGVKD. The CDR3 extends over 14 amino acids. V was pared by 10 bases and J by 2 bases, with 15 bases between. The CDR3 region is CATLKAGGNQPQHF. In nucleotides, the CDR3 is TGTGCCACCCTAAAGGCAGGGGGCAATCAGCCCCAGCATTTT.

This chain joins TRBV28 and TRBJ1-2; D might be TRBD1 (5 bases). Trimming pared 5 bases from V and 4 bases from J, leaving 14 bases between. Per germline, CDR1 MDHEN and CDR2 SYDVKM. The CDR3 is 14 residues long. The CDR3 DNA reads TGTGCCAGCAGTCGGCGGGGCGGATTCTATGGCTACACCTTC. This encodes CASSRRGGFYGYTF.

This clone was counted between two and nine times. This chain connects TRBV30 to TRBJ1-6; TRBD1 matches 7 bases. V lost 3 bases to trimming and J lost 4 bases; unmatched junction nucleotides: 24. Germline V gene lookup returns CDR1 GTSNPN and CDR2 SVGIG (reference sequence). The CDR3 runs to 21 residues. The CDR3 DNA follows: TGTGCCTGGAGGTCGACTAGCGACAGGGTAAACTCACTACGATATAATTCACCCCTCCACTTT. This encodes CAWRSTSDRVNSLRYNSPLHF.

V gene TRBV7-9 combines with J gene TRBJ1-2, with D tentatively TRBD1 (5 bases). Germline V gene sequence: CDR1 SEHNR, CDR2 FQNEAQ (reference sequence). The CDR3 covers 13 residues. V was trimmed by 8 bases and J by 6 bases, leaving 16 bases between them. This CDR3 is CASSQSTGDGYTF. CDR3 DNA sequence: TGTGCCAGCTCCCAAAGCACGGGGGATGGCTACACCTTC. The complete variable domain, with remaining parts taken from reference TRBV7-9 and TRBJ1-2, reads DTGVSQNPRHKITKRGQNVTFRCDPISEHNRLYWYRQTLGQGPEFLTYFQNEAQLEKSRLLSDRFSAERPKGSFSTLEIQRTEQGDSAMYLCASSQSTGDGYTFGSGTRLTVV.

The chain joins TRBV7-8 to TRBJ1-5; the D gene is possibly TRBD1 (5 bases). Germline assignment: CDR1 SGHVS and CDR2 FQNEAQ. The CDR3 is made up of 15 amino acids. V was pared by 1 base and J by 4 bases, with 11 bases between. The CDR3 coding sequence is TGTGCCAGCAGCTTAGTCCCGGGGGGGAATCAGCCCCAGCATTTT. Protein product: CASSLVPGGNQPQHF.

The sample holds one count of this clone. This rearrangement joins TRBV19 to TRBJ1-5, with D perhaps matching TRBD1 (5 bases). With 3 bases removed from V and 6 bases from J, the gap between germline ends came to 15 bases. CDR1 is LNHDA and CDR2 is SQIVND in the germline V gene (reference sequence). This CDR3 has 15 amino acids. For the CDR3, the DNA is TGTGCCAGTAGTATTTTGGCGGGGGTGCGTCAGCCCCAGCATTTT. It yields the protein CASSILAGVRQPQHF.

The chain is built from TRBV7-3 and TRBJ2-7; D remains unclear. CDR3 length: 14 residues. Trimming left V 2 bases short and J 6 bases short, with 14 bases between. CDR1 is SGHTA, CDR2 FQGTGA, per germline. The DNA of the CDR3 is TGTGCCAGCAGCTTACAGGCAGCCCTTAGCGAGCAGTACTTC. This sequence encodes CASSLQAALSEQYF.

The V and J genes are TRBV5-5 and TRBJ1-2, with D unresolved. Trimming removed 5 bases from V and 8 bases from J, with 10 bases in between. This CDR3 comprises 11 residues. Germline CDR1 SGHKS, CDR2 YYEKEE (reference sequence). CDR3: CASSLTGGYTF. The DNA for the CDR3 is TGTGCCAGCAGTCTCACGGGGGGCTACACCTTC.

This chain uses TRBV29-1 with TRBJ1-1; D not resolved. Germline V gene lookup returns CDR1 SQVTM and CDR2 ANQGSEA. The CDR3 is 14 amino acids. Trimming removed 2 bases from V and 6 bases from J, with 16 bases in between. As DNA, the CDR3 is TGCAGCGTTGAATCCCGGGGATTGATTGCTGAAGCTTTCTTT. It is translated as CSVESRGLIAEAFF.

V gene TRBV11-2 combines with J gene TRBJ2-5; possibly TRBD1 for D (6 bases). CDR3 length: 14 amino acids. Germline V gives CDR1 SGHAT, CDR2 FQNNGV. V was trimmed by 5 bases and J by 3 bases, leaving 13 bases between them. This CDR3 is CASSGQYREETQYF. CDR3 nucleotides: TGTGCCAGCAGCGGACAGTATAGAGAAGAGACCCAGTACTTC.

The genes are TRBV5-1 and TRBJ1-2; D is unclear. This CDR3 contains 13 residues. The ends were cut back, 1 base at V and 2 bases at J, with 6 bases in the middle. CDR1 is SGHRS and CDR2 is YFSETQ in the germline V gene. The CDR3 DNA reads as TGCGCCAGCAGCTTGACAGAGAACTATGGCTACACCTTC. Amino acids: CASSLTENYGYTF.

The chain couples TRBV29-1 to TRBJ1-2, with 9 bases fitting TRBD1. The junction had 5 bases not matched to a gene; V was cut back by 2 bases and J by 7 bases. This CDR3 is built from 13 residues. CDR1 and CDR2 from the germline V gene are SQVTM and ANQGSEA. DNA of the CDR3: TGCAGCGTTGAATCAACAGGGGGCTCTGGCTACACCTTC. It yields the protein CSVESTGGSGYTF.

This clone was found once. The chain is built from TRBV11-2 and TRBJ2-1; TRBD2 matches 14 bases. The CDR3 is 15 residues long. Germline lookup yields CDR1 SGHAT and CDR2 FQNNGV. With V trimmed by 6 bases and J by 7 bases, 5 bases remained unmatched. The DNA of the CDR3 is TGTGCCAGCAGAACGACTAGCGGGAGGGGAAATGAGCAGTTCTTC. Translated: CASRTTSGRGNEQFF.

This chain joins TRBV18 and TRBJ2-7, with 8 bases fitting TRBD2. Germline V gene lookup returns CDR1 KGHSH and CDR2 LQKENI. This CDR3 has 14 amino acids. Trimming removed 4 bases from V and 0 bases from J; junction bases left unmatched: 2. CDR3 protein: CASSRSGDSYEQYF. CDR3 nucleotide sequence: TGTGCCAGCTCACGTAGCGGGGACTCCTACGAGCAGTACTTC.

The chain carries TRBV28 and TRBJ1-2; D gene unclear. Germline V gives CDR1 MDHEN, CDR2 SYDVKM. The CDR3 has 18 residues. V lost 0 bases to trimming and J lost 3 bases, with 20 bases between them. The CDR3 loop reads CASSLWGKAGGRDYGYTF. CDR3 DNA sequence: TGTGCCAGCAGTTTATGGGGTAAGGCAGGAGGTAGGGACTATGGCTACACCTTC.

This sequence joins TRBV5-4 and TRBJ1-4; 9 bases match TRBD1. The CDR3 covers 14 residues. The trim removed 4 bases at V and 8 bases at J, leaving 6 bases unmatched. CDR1 is SGHNT, CDR2 YYREEE, per germline (reference sequence). The CDR3 coding sequence is TGTGCCAGCAGCAGGGACAGGGACGGGGAAAAACTGTTTTTT. Amino acids: CASSRDRDGEKLFF.

The CDR3 DNA is TGTGCCCCGAAACAGGGGACCCCCTACGAGCAGTACTTC. Translating gives CAPKQGTPYEQYF. This rearrangement joins TRBV11-3 to TRBJ2-7, with 7 bases aligning to TRBD1. Trimming at V came to 11 bases and at J to 2 bases, leaving 9 bases not matched to a gene. Germline assignment: CDR1 SGHNT and CDR2 YENEEA. The length of the CDR3 is 13 residues.

The chain links TRBV9 to TRBJ2-7, with D perhaps matching TRBD2 (7 bases). Trimming removed 0 bases at V and 5 bases at J, with 18 bases between. Germline values: CDR1 SGDLS, CDR2 YYNGEE. The CDR3 has 16 amino acids. Here the CDR3 DNA reads TGTGCCAGCAGCGTAGCTACAAGGGGGGGTACGGACGAGCAGTACTTC. Translation: CASSVATRGGTDEQYF.

The CDR3 nucleotides read TGTGCCAGCAGCCCAAGAAGAGGGGCGGGGGAGCAGTACTTC. This gives the protein CASSPRRGAGEQYF. This chain joins TRBV7-8 and TRBJ2-5, with 7 bases aligning to TRBD2. Germline V CDR1 and CDR2: SGHVS, FQNEAQ. The CDR3 spans 14 residues. V dropped 5 bases and J dropped 11; count of bases not matched to a gene: 14.

This clone appeared a few times. This rearrangement joins TRBV5-1 to TRBJ1-1; the match to TRBD1 covers 8 bases. Germline V gene lookup returns CDR1 SGHRS and CDR2 YFSETQ. This CDR3 spans 16 amino acids. The V and J ends lost 4 bases and 0 bases, in that order; junction bases with no gene match: 8. The CDR3 region is CASSPGTGVMNTEAFF. The CDR3, as DNA: TGCGCCAGCAGCCCCGGGACAGGCGTCATGAACACTGAAGCTTTCTTT.

The chain carries TRBV7-9 and TRBJ1-1, with D perhaps matching TRBD1 (5 bases). V lost 2 bases, J lost 6 bases, and 16 bases lay in between. The CDR3 runs 15 residues. Germline V gives CDR1 SEHNR, CDR2 FQNEAQ (reference sequence). In nucleotides, the CDR3 is TGTGCCAGCAGCTTACGGAGGGGCCAACAGGCTGAAGCTTTCTTT. As protein: CASSLRRGQQAEAFF. The full variable domain, with the rest looked up from reference TRBV7-9 and TRBJ1-1, is DTGVSQNPRHKITKRGQNVTFRCDPISEHNRLYWYRQTLGQGPEFLTYFQNEAQLEKSRLLSDRFSAERPKGSFSTLEIQRTEQGDSAMYLCASSLRRGQQAEAFFGQGTRLTVV.

This rearrangement joins TRBV7-2 to TRBJ2-5; 8 bases are shared with TRBD2. Germline lookup yields CDR1 SGHTA and CDR2 FQGNSA. V was clipped by 6 bases and J by 6 bases; unmatched bases: 9. This CDR3 is 14 amino acids long. For the CDR3, the DNA is TGTGCCAGCAGGATCGGGGGGGCGGGAAAGACCCAGTACTTC. Translating it yields CASRIGGAGKTQYF.

V gene TRBV28 combines with J gene TRBJ1-1; TRBD1 is a possible D gene (5 bases). The germline gives CDR1 MDHEN, CDR2 SYDVKM. Between the trimmed V and J ends, which lost 4 bases and 0 bases, there was a span of 12 bases. This CDR3 comprises 15 residues. The CDR3 DNA sequence: TGTGCCAGCAGTTGGTCGACAGAGATGAACACTGAAGCTTTCTTT. It codes for CASSWSTEMNTEAFF.

This chain links TRBV6-5 with TRBJ1-1; TRBD1 matches at 8 bases. This CDR3 comprises 16 residues. The ends lost 0 bases at V and 5 bases at J; junction bases unmatched: 8. Per germline, CDR1 MNHEY and CDR2 SVGAGI. CDR3 bases: TGTGCCAGCAGTTACTCCACAGGGGGAAGGAGGACTGAAGCTTTCTTT. Protein sequence: CASSYSTGGRRTEAFF.